A selection of T cell receptor beta chains follows, all from one sample in a study of cytomegalovirus exposure and HLA in healthy donors. Sequencing used immunoSEQ multiplex PCR; TCRdb keeps in-frame clones, though not all of them. The sample has 150,000 to 170,000 clones; roughly three quarters are singletons. Sequences were obtained from PBMCs. The receptor set was obtained from a man in his thirties or forties in good health and CMV-seropositive. CDR3s include the opening cysteine and the closing phenylalanine or tryptophan. Each record gives: V gene, D gene, J gene, clone size, CDR3 DNA, CDR3 protein. The D gene is left open where the match is weak. Clone size is not always given. Where it is, it says once, few, many or a class for expanded clones.

V: TRBV7-8
D: .
J: TRBJ2-5
size: .
DNA: TGTGCCAGCAGCGCTACCGAAGAGACCCAGTACTTC
CDR3: CASSATEETQYF

V: TRBV5-5
D: TRBD1
J: TRBJ2-2
size: .
DNA: TGTGCCAGCAGCCCCGGCAGGGGGCGAACCGGGGAGCTGTTTTTT
CDR3: CASSPGRGRTGELFF

V: TRBV19
D: .
J: TRBJ1-2
size: .
DNA: TGTGCCAGTAGCAGACCGATAGCCCTTAACTATGGCTACACCTTC
CDR3: CASSRPIALNYGYTF

V: TRBV5-8
D: TRBD2
J: TRBJ2-1
size: few
DNA: TGTGCCAGCAGCTTGGGTGGGACTAGCGGGAGAGGCAATGAGCAGTTCTTC
CDR3: CASSLGGTSGRGNEQFF

V: TRBV5-6
D: TRBD2
J: TRBJ2-5
size: .
DNA: TGTGCCAGCAGCTTGCGGGAGGCCGAGACCCAGTACTTC
CDR3: CASSLREAETQYF

V: TRBV13
D: TRBD1
J: TRBJ2-5
size: .
DNA: TGTGCCAGCAGCGGACGACAGGGCGAAGAGACCCAGTACTTC
CDR3: CASSGRQGEETQYF

V: TRBV7-9
D: TRBD1
J: TRBJ2-7
size: .
DNA: TGTGCCAGCAGCTCCGGGACAGGGTCCTACGAGCAGTACTTC
CDR3: CASSSGTGSYEQYF

V: TRBV10-3
D: TRBD1
J: TRBJ2-2
size: .
DNA: TGTGCCATCCAGGACAGGGCAGCCGGGGAGCTGTTTTTT
CDR3: CAIQDRAAGELFF

V: TRBV28
D: TRBD1
J: TRBJ1-4
size: .
DNA: TGTGCCAGCAGTTTACAGGGGGCATCTAATGAAAAACTGTTTTTT
CDR3: CASSLQGASNEKLFF

V: TRBV4-1
D: TRBD1
J: TRBJ1-1
size: .
DNA: TGCGCCAGCAGCCAAGATTTGGGACAGAGCAAGGAAGCTTTCTTT
CDR3: CASSQDLGQSKEAFF

V: TRBV27
D: TRBD1
J: TRBJ1-2
size: .
DNA: TGTGCCAGCAGTTCAGGGGGGGGCTACACCTTC
CDR3: CASSSGGGYTF

V: TRBV27
D: TRBD1
J: TRBJ2-7
size: .
DNA: TGTGCCAGCAGTCCGACAGGGACCTACGAGCAGTACTTC
CDR3: CASSPTGTYEQYF

V: TRBV4-1
D: TRBD1
J: TRBJ2-2
size: .
DNA: TGCGCCAGCAGCCAGGCTCCGGGACAGGGGGGCGGGGAGCTGTTTTTT
CDR3: CASSQAPGQGGGELFF

V: TRBV19
D: .
J: TRBJ2-7
size: .
DNA: TGTGCCAGTACCCCCGGGGGACAGTACGAGCAGTACTTC
CDR3: CASTPGGQYEQYF

V: TRBV19
D: .
J: TRBJ1-3
size: few
DNA: TGTGCCAGTAGTGTCACTTGGACAGCTGGAAACACCATATATTTT
CDR3: CASSVTWTAGNTIYF

V: TRBV5-5
D: .
J: TRBJ2-7
size: .
DNA: TGTGCCAGCAGCTTGAGATCGCGGGAAGCCGAGCAGTACTTC
CDR3: CASSLRSREAEQYF

V: TRBV6-5
D: .
J: TRBJ2-3
size: .
DNA: TGTGCCAGCAGTTCCAGGGAATTCCCTCACCCGGATACGCAGTATTTT
CDR3: CASSSREFPHPDTQYF

V: TRBV19
D: TRBD1
J: TRBJ1-1
size: .
DNA: TGTGCCAGTAGTATTCTAGGACAGGGATCGAGAACTGAAGCTTTCTTT
CDR3: CASSILGQGSRTEAFF

V: TRBV7-9
D: .
J: TRBJ2-1
size: few
DNA: TGTGCCAGCAGCGGCAGGGGGACTTCCAACTCCTACAATGAGCAGTTCTTC
CDR3: CASSGRGTSNSYNEQFF

V: TRBV30
D: .
J: TRBJ2-5
size: .
DNA: TGTGCCTGGAGTGTTTACTTTGGGGGCTCGGAACAAGAGACCCAGTACTTC
CDR3: CAWSVYFGGSEQETQYF

V: TRBV19
D: TRBD1
J: TRBJ2-1
size: .
DNA: TGTGCCAGTAGCCCCGGGACAGGGATGGGCAATGAGCAGTTCTTC
CDR3: CASSPGTGMGNEQFF

V: TRBV13
D: .
J: TRBJ2-5
size: .
DNA: TGTGCCAGCAGCTCCTCAGGGAAGCCCCCCCTAGTAGCAGAGACCCAGTACTTC
CDR3: CASSSSGKPPLVAETQYF

V: TRBV7-8
D: TRBD1
J: TRBJ2-1
size: .
DNA: TGTGCCAGCACTGGGACAGAGAACAATGAGCAGTTCTTC
CDR3: CASTGTENNEQFF

V: TRBV4-3
D: .
J: TRBJ2-3
size: .
DNA: TGCGCCAGCAGCCAAGACCTATACCCAGATACGCAGTATTTT
CDR3: CASSQDLYPDTQYF

V: TRBV19
D: .
J: TRBJ1-5
size: .
DNA: TGTGCCAGTAGAAGCATCAATAGCAATCAGCCCCAGCATTTT
CDR3: CASRSINSNQPQHF

V: TRBV19
D: .
J: TRBJ2-2
size: .
DNA: TGTGCCAGTAGTACCGGGGCGAACACCGGGGAGCTGTTTTTT
CDR3: CASSTGANTGELFF

V: TRBV10-1
D: TRBD2
J: TRBJ2-2
size: .
DNA: TGCGCCAGCAGTGAGAACGGGAGGTTCGGGGAGCTGTTTTTT
CDR3: CASSENGRFGELFF

V: TRBV19
D: TRBD1
J: TRBJ2-5
size: .
DNA: TGTGCCTGTACTCCGGGACAGGGTCGATCGGGAGAGACCCAGTACTTC
CDR3: CACTPGQGRSGETQYF

V: TRBV28
D: TRBD2
J: TRBJ2-7
size: .
DNA: TGTGCCAGCAGCCCACACCAGGGACTAGCGGGGGTCGAGCAGTACTTC
CDR3: CASSPHQGLAGVEQYF

V: TRBV7-3
D: .
J: TRBJ2-3
size: .
DNA: TGTGCCAGCAGCTCTAGGACTAGCACAGATACGCAGTATTTT
CDR3: CASSSRTSTDTQYF

V: TRBV2
D: .
J: TRBJ2-2
size: .
DNA: TGTGCCAGCAGAAAAGGGGGGGGGACCGGGGAGCTGTTTTTT
CDR3: CASRKGGGTGELFF

V: TRBV28
D: TRBD1
J: TRBJ2-1
size: .
DNA: TGTGCCAGCAGTTCGCCGGGACAGGGTAAGGGGAATGAGCAGTTCTTC
CDR3: CASSSPGQGKGNEQFF

V: TRBV14
D: TRBD1
J: TRBJ2-7
size: .
DNA: TGTGCCAGCAGCCAAGAAGGGACAGGGTACCACGAGCAGTACTTC
CDR3: CASSQEGTGYHEQYF

V: TRBV6-5
D: .
J: TRBJ1-1
size: .
DNA: TGTGCCAGCAGTTTAAATCCACAGGGGAACACTGAAGCTTTCTTT
CDR3: CASSLNPQGNTEAFF

V: TRBV2
D: .
J: TRBJ2-3
size: .
DNA: TGTGCCAGCACCCCAACTAGCACAGATACGCAGTATTTT
CDR3: CASTPTSTDTQYF

V: TRBV18
D: TRBD1
J: TRBJ2-5
size: .
DNA: TGTGCCGGTTCTGGGACAGAAGAGACCCAGTACTTC
CDR3: CAGSGTEETQYF

V: TRBV19
D: .
J: TRBJ2-1
size: few
DNA: TGTGCCAGTAGTAGTCGTGAGGGAGAGCAGTTCTTC
CDR3: CASSSREGEQFF

V: TRBV10-3
D: .
J: TRBJ1-4
size: .
DNA: TGTGCCATCAACCAGGGCCCTAATGAAAAACTGTTTTTT
CDR3: CAINQGPNEKLFF

V: TRBV27
D: TRBD1
J: TRBJ1-3
size: .
DNA: TGTGCCAGCAGTTCCCGGACAGGTGGAAACACCATATATTTT
CDR3: CASSSRTGGNTIYF

V: TRBV4-1
D: .
J: TRBJ1-5
size: .
DNA: TGCGCCAGCAGCCAAGATCAAGGGGCTCAGCCCCAGCATTTT
CDR3: CASSQDQGAQPQHF

V: TRBV7-2
D: .
J: TRBJ1-3
size: .
DNA: TGTGCCAGCAGCCCACGGGCTGGAAACACCATATATTTT
CDR3: CASSPRAGNTIYF

V: TRBV27
D: .
J: TRBJ2-7
size: .
DNA: TGTGCCAGCAGTCCTCTTGAGGGAGCCACCTACGAGCAGTACTTC
CDR3: CASSPLEGATYEQYF

V: TRBV27
D: TRBD2
J: TRBJ2-7
size: .
DNA: TGTGCCAGCAGTTCCCTCTCCTCGGGACTAGCGGGAGGGAAAATTACCTACGAGCAGTACTTC
CDR3: CASSSLSSGLAGGKITYEQYF

V: TRBV4-2
D: TRBD2
J: TRBJ2-3
size: .
DNA: TGTGCCAGCAGCCAAGGGCAGGCGGGGGGTAATGCAGATACGCAGTATTTT
CDR3: CASSQGQAGGNADTQYF

V: TRBV27
D: .
J: TRBJ2-7
size: .
DNA: TGTGCCAGCAGTTCCGGCTACGAGCAGTACTTC
CDR3: CASSSGYEQYF

V: TRBV27
D: .
J: TRBJ2-7
size: few
DNA: TGTGCCAGCGCCCCCCGGGGTTACGGAACAATTTATCGCCACGAGCAGTACTTC
CDR3: CASAPRGYGTIYRHEQYF

V: TRBV19
D: TRBD2
J: TRBJ2-1
size: few
DNA: TGTGCCAGTAGTATAGGGACTAGCGTTGACGTGTCCTACAATGAGCAGTTCTTC
CDR3: CASSIGTSVDVSYNEQFF